The present TCR beta chain was sequenced within a study of cytomegalovirus exposure and HLA in healthy donors. Study overall: In terms of ancestry, the Caucasian-associated cluster contained 75% to 85% of the approximately 430 genotyped donors. The study, taken as a whole, reports: According to the study, roughly 160 TCR beta chains were cytomegalovirus-associated.

The PCR ran on 60 Vbeta and 13 Jbeta primers. Some clones are missing from TCRdb's copy, which holds only in-frame ones; the method was immunoSEQ multiplex PCR. In the table there are 150,000 to 200,000 clones, approximately 77% of which are singletons. The CDR3 has 15 amino acids. Germline V lookup: CDR1 SGDLS, CDR2 YYNGEE. V was pared by 6 bases and J by 1 base, with 15 bases between. As concerns this clone: The antigen is undetermined.

Those who donated were healthy bone marrow donors. This sequence originates from a male donor in good health and CMV-seropositive. Material for sequencing was PBMCs. V gene TRBV9 combines with J gene TRBJ2-3, with D perhaps matching TRBD2 (6 bases). The CDR3 loop is CASNGAREGTDTQYF. The CDR3 nucleotides are TGTGCCAGCAATGGTGCCAGGGAGGGCACAGATACGCAGTATTTT.